This is a list of T cell receptor beta chains from one sample in a study of OX40 agonist ivuxolimab in advanced cancers. Sequencing used immunoSEQ multiplex PCR; TCRdb keeps in-frame clones, though not all of them. The sample lists about 77,000 clones, approximately 83% occurring once. The specimen comprised CD4+ or CD8+ T cells sorted from blood, sampled in a trial of the OX40 agonist ivuxolimab. The receptors originated from an adult with an advanced solid tumor such as melanoma, head and neck, liver or kidney cancer. The CDR3 runs from the conserved cysteine through the conserved F or W. D genes are given only for firm matches. Clone size is given for some rows only: seen once, a few or many times, or a class if the clone is expanded.

TRBD1,.,TRBJ1-5,TRBV7-8,TGTGCCAGCAGCTCGGACAGGGGGAATCAGCCCCAGCATTTT,CASSSDRGNQPQHF
.,.,TRBJ2-2,TRBV7-9,TGTGCCAGCAGCCCCCCCGCTTCGAACACCGGGGAGCTGTTTTTT,CASSPPASNTGELFF
.,.,TRBJ1-1,TRBV30,TGTGCCTGGAGGGGGGCGAACACTGAAGCTTTCTTT,CAWRGANTEAFF
.,few,TRBJ2-7,TRBV2,TGTGCCAGCAGTGGGGGGGAGAGCTCCTACGAGCAGTACTTC,CASSGGESSYEQYF
.,.,TRBJ2-3,TRBV29-1,TGCAGCGTTGCTTGGGCCTACACAGATACGCAGTATTTT,CSVAWAYTDTQYF
.,.,TRBJ1-2,TRBV11-2,TGTGCCAGCAACCCCTGGAGCGACGCGGGGGGCTACACCTTC,CASNPWSDAGGYTF
.,.,TRBJ1-1,TRBV9,TGTGCCAGCAGCGTAGCACCCGAGAACACTGAAGCTTTCTTT,CASSVAPENTEAFF
.,.,TRBJ2-5,TRBV4-2,TGTGCCAGCAGCCAGAGGGGCCAGGGGCAAGAGACCCAGTACTTC,CASSQRGQGQETQYF
.,.,TRBJ2-1,TRBV9,TGTGCCAGCAGCGTAGTCGGGGATGGCACCTACAATGAGCAGTTCTTC,CASSVVGDGTYNEQFF
.,.,TRBJ1-2,TRBV25-1,TGTGCCAGCAGTGACGCCCGGGGGGCCCCTAACTATGGCTACACCTTC,CASSDARGAPNYGYTF
.,once,TRBJ1-2,TRBV7-3,TGTGCCAGCAGCGGCACAGGCAGCTATGGCTACACCTTC,CASSGTGSYGYTF
.,.,TRBJ1-1,TRBV7-9,TGTGCCAGCAGCAAGGACAGGAACACTGAAGCTTTCTTT,CASSKDRNTEAFF
.,.,TRBJ1-1,TRBV7-9,TGTGCCAGCAGCTTAGCGGGAGGGGATGGGGCTTTCTTT,CASSLAGGDGAFF
.,.,TRBJ2-3,TRBV6-5,TGTGCCAGCAGTTACTCGCTGGGCACAGATACGCAGTATTTT,CASSYSLGTDTQYF
.,.,TRBJ2-1,TRBV7-2,TGTGCCAGCAGCCGCAGGGGTGCGGGTAATGAGCAGTTCTTC,CASSRRGAGNEQFF
.,.,TRBJ1-5,TRBV30,TGTGCCTGGAGTGATAGTATTTCGGCGAGCAATCAGCCCCAGCATTTT,CAWSDSISASNQPQHF
.,.,TRBJ1-2,TRBV10-3,TGTGCCATCAGTGAGGACAGTAACTATGGCTACACCTTC,CAISEDSNYGYTF
.,.,TRBJ2-2,TRBV5-4,TGTGCCAGCAGCCCAACCCCCGGGACGGTGAACACCGGGGAGCTGTTTTTT,CASSPTPGTVNTGELFF
TRBD2,.,TRBJ2-1,TRBV18,TGTGCCAGCTCACCACCTCTGACTAGCGGGGAGTCCTACAATGAGCAGTTCTTC,CASSPPLTSGESYNEQFF
TRBD2,.,TRBJ2-4,TRBV4-3,TGCGCCAGCAGCCACACAACCGGACTAGCGGGGGTACAAAACATTCAGTACTTC,CASSHTTGLAGVQNIQYF
.,.,TRBJ2-5,TRBV18,TGTGCCAGCTCACCCTTAACCTCGGGGGAAGAGACCCAGTACTTC,CASSPLTSGEETQYF
.,.,TRBJ1-2,TRBV30,TGTGCCTGGGAATCCCCAGGGGTCTATGGCTACACCTTC,CAWESPGVYGYTF
.,.,TRBJ2-7,TRBV5-6,TGTACCAGCAGCCCGCGGGGCTTCTACGAGCAGTACTTC,CTSSPRGFYEQYF
.,.,TRBJ2-3,TRBV14,TGTGCCAGCAGCCACCAGGATACGCAGTATTTT,CASSHQDTQYF
TRBD1,.,TRBJ2-3,TRBV5-1,TGCGCCAGCAGCTCACCCGGGACAGGGGCGGATACGCAGTATTTT,CASSSPGTGADTQYF
TRBD1,.,TRBJ1-2,TRBV5-4,TGTGCCAGCAGCCCTCAACAGGGGAACAGCTATGGCTACACCTTC,CASSPQQGNSYGYTF
TRBD1,.,TRBJ2-1,TRBV7-7,TGTGCTAGCAGCTTAGGGGGCCCCTACAATGAGCAGTTCTTC,CASSLGGPYNEQFF
TRBD1,.,TRBJ2-2,TRBV19,TGTGCCAGTAGTGCCGGGACAGGCAAATTCACCGGGGAGCTGTTTTTT,CASSAGTGKFTGELFF
.,.,TRBJ2-3,TRBV7-2,TGTGCCAGCAGCTTGTTCAACCCTTTGGGGGCCACAGATACGCAGTATTTT,CASSLFNPLGATDTQYF
.,.,TRBJ2-7,TRBV7-2,TGTGCCAGCAGCTCCGGACAGACCCAAGAGCAGTACTTC,CASSSGQTQEQYF
.,.,TRBJ2-2,TRBV23-1,TGCGCCAGCAGTCAATTGCCAGGGCCTAACACCGGGGAGCTGTTTTTT,CASSQLPGPNTGELFF
TRBD1,once,TRBJ2-7,TRBV7-6,TGTGCCAGCAGCCTAGGGACAGCCGGGGAGCAGTACTTC,CASSLGTAGEQYF
.,.,TRBJ1-2,TRBV6-1,TGTGCCAGCAGTGAAGGAGCTTCAGGGGAGTGGGTCTATGGCTACACCTTC,CASSEGASGEWVYGYTF
.,once,TRBJ2-1,TRBV27,TGTGCCAGCAGTGGAGACTACTACAATGAGCAGTTCTTC,CASSGDYYNEQFF
.,.,TRBJ1-1,TRBV6-5,TGTGCCAGCAGTTACCCCGGGAACACTGAAGCTTTCTTT,CASSYPGNTEAFF
.,once,TRBJ2-2,TRBV4-1,TGCGCCAGCAGCCAAGATTCATTGGCGGCCTACACCGGGGAGCTGTTTTTT,CASSQDSLAAYTGELFF
TRBD1,.,TRBJ2-2,TRBV2,TGTGCCAGCAGTGAGACGGGACAGGACACCGGGGAGCTGTTTTTT,CASSETGQDTGELFF
.,.,TRBJ1-1,TRBV5-4,TGTGCCAGCAGCCAGGAGAACACTGAAGCTTTCTTT,CASSQENTEAFF
TRBD2,.,TRBJ2-3,TRBV4-2,TGTGCCAGCAGCCGCCTTGTAGCGGGGGGACTCACAGATACGCAGTATTTT,CASSRLVAGGLTDTQYF
.,.,TRBJ2-1,TRBV5-6,TGTGCCAGCAGCTTACGGGACAATGAGCAGTTCTTC,CASSLRDNEQFF
.,.,TRBJ2-1,TRBV5-4,TGTGCCAGCAGCTTGGAACCCGGCAGGGGTTACAATGAGCAGTTCTTC,CASSLEPGRGYNEQFF
TRBD1,once,TRBJ2-4,TRBV19,TGTGCCAGTAGAGGGACAGACGCCTCAAACATTCAGTACTTC,CASRGTDASNIQYF
.,.,TRBJ1-6,TRBV7-2,TGTGCCAGCAGCTTAGGAACGGGATCACCCCTCCACTTT,CASSLGTGSPLHF
TRBD1,.,TRBJ1-2,TRBV2,TGTGCCAGCAGTCTCGGACAGGACTATGGCTACACCTTC,CASSLGQDYGYTF
.,once,TRBJ1-5,TRBV6-6,TGTGCCAGCACCGGCGGGGCACGGACTTTAAATCAGCCCCAGCATTTT,CASTGGARTLNQPQHF
TRBD1,.,TRBJ2-5,TRBV6-4,TGTGCCAGCAGCCCCGGACAGGGGGGAGGACAAGAGACCCAGTACTTC,CASSPGQGGGQETQYF
.,.,TRBJ1-5,TRBV19,TGTGCCAGTAGTATAGTGCGTTGGGGAACGCATCAGCCCCAGCATTTT,CASSIVRWGTHQPQHF
TRBD2,.,TRBJ2-5,TRBV5-1,TGCGCCAGCAGCACGGGACTAGCGAGGGAGACCCAGTACTTC,CASSTGLARETQYF
TRBD2,.,TRBJ2-7,TRBV6-1,TGTGCCAGCAGTGAAGTGGCTAGCGGGGGCGACGAGCAGTACTTC,CASSEVASGGDEQYF
.,.,TRBJ2-3,TRBV4-1,TGCGCCAGCAGCCAACGGGACACACCTAGCACAGATACGCAGTATTTT,CASSQRDTPSTDTQYF
.,.,TRBJ1-5,TRBV29-1,TGCAGCGTTGCCGCGGGGGGGGAAGCTAGCAATCAGCCCCAGCATTTT,CSVAAGGEASNQPQHF
TRBD1,.,TRBJ1-2,TRBV7-9,TGTGCCAGCAGCTTAAATACAGGGGGCCCTAACTATGGCTACACCTTC,CASSLNTGGPNYGYTF
.,.,TRBJ2-7,TRBV6-5,TGTGCCAGCATGTTCCTCACAGGACCATACGAGCAGTACTTC,CASMFLTGPYEQYF
.,.,TRBJ1-6,TRBV11-2,TGTGCCAGCAGCTTAGATCCGGGTACCTCACCCCTCCACTTT,CASSLDPGTSPLHF